The TCR beta chain under discussion was sequenced for a study of T cell changes during pregnancy in multiple sclerosis (dated by TCRdb to between 2018 and 2020). About the investigation overall: The study examined how the T cell repertoire changed over the course of pregnancy in women with multiple sclerosis.

This clone has just one count. Its antigen is not yet known. No qualities accompany the bases; no much larger clone lies one base away. Libraries came from the immunoSEQ multiplex PCR assay. TCRdb took over this immuneACCESS table, retaining in-frame rearrangements with V and J assigned. Such tables are incomplete; in checked studies, under half of the missing clones stem from an unresolved V gene, and the remainder is unexplained. This sample has 37,000 or so clones in its table, and roughly 94% of those were observed once. The ten largest clones take up about 1.7% of the sample. V was cut back by 5 bases and J by 3 bases, leaving a gap of 10 bases between them. From the cysteine up to the phenylalanine, the CDR3 has a length of 14 residues. Solely the CDR3 DNA is kept, with 42 bases framed from the first base. The germline V gene (reference sequence) sets CDR1 to SEHNR and CDR2 to FQNEAQ.

The chain is encoded by TRBV7-9 joined to TRBJ2-2, with the D gene too uncertain to name. The source is a female donor with multiple sclerosis, enrolled in a pregnancy study. The source was peripheral blood, collected in the third trimester of pregnancy. The CDR3 in this case is CASSPLRYTGELFF. The DNA sequence is TGTGCCAGCAGCCCTCTCAGGTACACCGGGGAGCTGTTTTTT. Here the CDR3 is joined to the reference TRBV7-9 and TRBJ2-2 genes, and the full variable domain is: DTGVSQNPRHKITKRGQNVTFRCDPISEHNRLYWYRQTLGQGPEFLTYFQNEAQLEKSRLLSDRFSAERPKGSFSTLEIQRTEQGDSAMYLCASSPLRYTGELFFGEGSRLTVL.